Reported below is one T cell receptor beta chain. The target antigen is unknown. This specimen comes from a study of regulatory T cells. The primer mix had 52 TRBV and 13 TRBJ primers. Method: immunoSEQ multiplex PCR; TCRdb's copy keeps in-frame clones and lacks some. The data hold some 10,000 clones, with over 70% observed a single time. There are 14 residues in the CDR3. Trimming removed 3 bases from V and 3 bases from J, with 8 bases in between. Looked up from germline, CDR1 is MDHEN and CDR2 is SYDVKM. Overall study results and limits: Regulatory T cells showed the strongest V-J pair restriction and V/J gene skewing among patient repertoires.

The sample consisted of CD8+ T cells sorted from blood. The chain is built from TRBV28 and TRBJ2-2; D gene ambiguous. This receptor was taken from a person aged 18 to 30 with CD3G deficiency. Here the CDR3 reads CASSFRMHTGELFF. The CDR3 region has the DNA TGTGCCAGCAGTTTCAGGATGCACACCGGGGAGCTGTTTTTT. Full variable domain (outside the CDR3, taken from reference TRBV28 and TRBJ2-2): DVKVTQSSRYLVKRTGEKVFLECVQDMDHENMFWYRQDPGLGLRLIYFSYDVKMKEKGDIPEGYSVSREKKERFSLILESASTNQTSMYLCASSFRMHTGELFFGEGSRLTVL.